This entry describes one T cell receptor beta chain. What it binds is unknown. Germline assignment: CDR1 MNHEY and CDR2 SVGAGI. The CDR3 consists of 15 residues. Trimming stripped 2 bases from V and 1 base from J, with 9 bases between. This sample stems from a study of T cell responses to AZD1222 COVID-19 vaccine. TCRdb's table, derived via immunoSEQ multiplex PCR, lists solely in-frame clones and lacks some. Of over 120,000 clones listed, around nine tenths are singletons. Study-wide findings and caveats: Targeting of unmutated variant regions was reportedly seen in nearly half of spike-specific TCRs. Without day 14 samples, only post-peak T cell repertoires were studied.

This sequence joins TRBV6-5 and TRBJ2-1; D unresolved. The sequence came from an adult who received the AZD1222 COVID-19 vaccine. This specimen was peripheral blood, taken 28 days after the second AZD1222 dose. CDR3: CASSYDVASYNEQFF. The CDR3 DNA reads as TGTGCCAGCAGTTACGACGTGGCGTCCTACAATGAGCAGTTCTTC.